Following are 11 T cell receptor beta chains from one sample sequenced in a study of tumor and adjacent non-tumor tissue in lung cancer. The library came from three nested PCR rounds adapted from ARM-PCR protocols. TCRdb reprocessed the multiplex PCR reads via MiXCR and lists one record per CDR3 protein. Here the sample spans some 100,000 distinct CDR3 sequences, about 61% being singletons. RNA was extracted from bulk tissue without any cell sorting. The normal lung tissue was taken more than 3 cm from the tumor edge. What was sequenced was distant non-tumor lung tissue. These receptor sequences come from a man aged 60 to 69 with non-small cell lung cancer.

The gene calls are TRBV6-5 and TRBJ2-6; D is unclear. The V and J ends lost 5 bases and 4 bases respectively, with 15 bases between them. Germline-derived CDR1 and CDR2 are MNHEY and SVGAGI. The CDR3 has 16 residues. CDR3 amino acids: CASSPAEPVGANVLTF. The CDR3 DNA reads TGTGCCAGCAGTCCCGCAGAGCCAGTCGGGGCCAACGTCCTGACTTTC.

This clonotype appeared many times. The rearrangement links TRBV10-3 to TRBJ2-3, with a weak D call TRBD2 (7 bases). Trimming took off 6 bases at V and 0 bases at J, with 13 bases between the two ends. Germline lookup yields CDR1 ENHRY and CDR2 SYGVKD. The CDR3 consists of 15 residues. DNA for the CDR3: TGTGCCATCAGAGGGGCGGGGGCAAGCACAGATACGCAGTATTTT. Its translation: CAIRGAGASTDTQYF.

This clonotype has a count of ten or more. V and J are TRBV20-1 and TRBJ2-5, with TRBD2 matching 9 bases. Germline CDR1 and CDR2: DFQATT and SNEGSKA (reference sequence). The CDR3 consists of 14 residues. After removal of 2 bases from V and 5 bases from J, the junction contained 6 bases not matched to a gene. The CDR3 DNA sequence: TGCAGTGCTAGACTCAGCGGGGGGCGGGAGACCCAGTACTTC. Its translation is CSARLSGGRETQYF.

About this clonotype itself: One end of the junction does not line up with germline, which may come from a read error. The chain recombines TRBV7-9 with TRBJ2-2; D remains unclear. Germline CDR1 reads SEHNR; CDR2 reads FQNEAQ (reference sequence). The CDR3 extends over 15 amino acids. CDR3 sequence: CDSSLVGRKAGELFF. The CDR3 nucleotides are TGTGACAGCAGCTTAGTCGGGCGGAAGGCCGGGGAGCTGTTTTTT.

Regarding this clonotype: An end of the junction does not agree with germline; a read error may underlie this. CDR3 region: CTISEGPGREQYF. In DNA, the CDR3 is TGTACCATCAGTGAGGGTCCGGGGAGGGAGCAGTACTTC. V and J are TRBV10-3 and TRBJ2-7, with D perhaps matching TRBD2 (6 bases). Germline V gives CDR1 ENHRY, CDR2 SYGVKD. The CDR3 has 13 residues.

The chain carries TRBV7-9 and TRBJ2-1; 9 bases agree with TRBD1. Germline trimming cut 3 bases from V and 6 bases from J; bases unmatched to any gene: 6. The CDR3 covers 15 residues. The germline gives CDR1 SEHNR, CDR2 FQNEAQ (reference sequence). CDR3 in amino acids: CASSFGQGIRNEQFF. In nucleotides, the CDR3 is TGTGCCAGCAGCTTTGGACAGGGGATCCGCAATGAGCAGTTCTTC.

This clonotype was seen a few times. V usage is TRBV7-6 and J usage is TRBJ2-7; 8 nucleotides agree with TRBD2. Germline V gene sequence: CDR1 SGHVS, CDR2 FNYEAQ. This CDR3 contains 14 residues. After removal of 5 bases from V and 5 bases from J, the junction contained 8 bases not matched to a gene. The CDR3 loop reads CASSLTAGVDEQYF. The CDR3 DNA reads TGTGCCAGCAGCCTGACAGCGGGAGTCGACGAGCAGTACTTC.

This chain uses TRBV7-8 with TRBJ2-1; D is ambiguous. Germline assignment: CDR1 SGHVS and CDR2 FQNEAQ. This CDR3 spans 13 amino acids. V lost 1 base and J lost 15, with 16 bases in between. This CDR3 reads CASSLGGSEAWFF. CDR3 bases: TGTGCCAGCAGCTTAGGTGGATCAGAGGCCTGGTTCTTC.

The chain has TRBV6-5 and TRBJ2-1; TRBD2 matches at 10 bases. The CDR3 has 15 amino acids. Germline V gene lookup returns CDR1 MNHEY and CDR2 SVGAGI. V shed 6 bases, J shed 16 bases, and the junction held 18 bases outside the gene matches. The CDR3, as DNA: TGTGCCAGCAGACCCCTAGCGGGAGCCAGGGTTGAACATTTCTTC. Residues: CASRPLAGARVEHFF.

The chain employs TRBV10-3 and TRBJ2-3, with TRBD2 identical over 12 bases. CDR1 and CDR2 from the germline V gene are ENHRY and SYGVKD. The CDR3 runs to 17 residues. The V segment lost 1 base and the J segment 6 bases; nucleotides outside the gene matches: 8. The CDR3 loop is CAISEYGTSGRNDTQYF. Here the CDR3 DNA reads TGTGCCATCAGTGAGTACGGAACTAGCGGGAGGAATGATACGCAGTATTTT.

The V gene is TRBV12-3 or TRBV12-4, the J gene TRBJ2-2; D is undetermined. Deletions cut 5 bases from V and 0 bases from J, with 13 bases between. The CDR3 runs to 16 residues. The CDR3 spells CASSPLCDANTGELFF. The CDR3 DNA sequence: TGTGCCAGCAGTCCCCTGTGCGACGCGAACACCGGGGAGCTGTTTTTT.